These 23 T cell receptor beta chains were all obtained from the same sample, sequenced in a study of cytomegalovirus exposure and HLA in healthy donors. Amplification used 60 Vbeta primers and 13 Jbeta primers. Clones were read by immunoSEQ multiplex PCR, and TCRdb kept only the in-frame ones, dropping some. The table has about 63,000 clones, 65% to 85% seen once. The source material was PBMCs. The receptors were gathered from a woman in her 30s in good health and CMV-seronegative.

V and J are TRBV9 and TRBJ1-1, with a possible D match to TRBD1 (6 bases). The length of the CDR3 is 16 residues. V lost 3 bases, J lost 0 bases, and 15 bases lay in between. From germline, CDR1 is SGDLS and CDR2 YYNGEE. The CDR3 nucleotides are TGTGCCAGCAGCGAGAGCTCCGGGACACTGAACACTGAAGCTTTCTTT. It translates to CASSESSGTLNTEAFF.

This sequence joins TRBV30 and TRBJ2-2; D gene ambiguous. This CDR3 contains 14 residues. Germline V CDR1 and CDR2: GTSNPN, SVGIG (reference sequence). The V end lost 5 bases, the J end lost 1 base, and 11 bases lay between the germline ends. The CDR3 loop reads CAWDQEGNTGELFF. The DNA of the CDR3 is TGTGCCTGGGACCAGGAAGGGAACACCGGGGAGCTGTTTTTT.

In this sample, this clone turned up a few times. V is TRBV19 and J is TRBJ1-4; TRBD1 aligns across 10 bases. Germline values: CDR1 LNHDA, CDR2 SQIVND (reference sequence). Germline trimming cut 3 bases from V and 0 bases from J; bases unmatched to any gene: 1. The CDR3 has 16 amino acids. CDR3 in DNA: TGTGCCAGTAGTATCGGGACAGGGGCAACTAATGAAAAACTGTTTTTT. Protein product: CASSIGTGATNEKLFF.

The chain joins TRBV19 to TRBJ1-5, with D unclear. This CDR3 comprises 14 residues. Deletions cut 0 bases from V and 5 bases from J, with 8 bases between. Germline V gene data show CDR1 as LNHDA and CDR2 as SQIVND (reference sequence). The CDR3 DNA reads as TGTGCCAGTAGTATAGATCGTTTAGATCAGCCCCAGCATTTT. Residues: CASSIDRLDQPQHF.

J is TRBJ2-3 and V is TRBV7-2; TRBD1 matches 7 bases. Per the germline V gene, CDR1 is SGHTA and CDR2 is FQGNSA. J lost 14 bases, V lost 5 bases, and 13 bases had no gene match. There are 13 residues in the CDR3. CDR3 bases: TGTGCCAGCAGCGCCGGACAGGATCAATTAAGGTATTTT. Amino acids: CASSAGQDQLRYF.

The chain joins TRBV11-2 to TRBJ2-3; the D gene is possibly TRBD2 (6 bases). Germline assignment: CDR1 SGHAT and CDR2 FQNNGV. The CDR3 runs 12 residues. Trimming removed 11 bases from V and 5 bases from J, with 14 bases in between. CDR3 nucleotides: TGTGCCGGACGATTGGGAGGAGATACGCAGTATTTT. Its translation: CAGRLGGDTQYF.

The chain uses TRBV30 and TRBJ2-1; TRBD1 matches 9 bases. Germline CDR1 and CDR2: GTSNPN and SVGIG (reference sequence). V lost 5 bases, J lost 6 bases, and 11 bases stayed unmatched. The CDR3 extends over 15 amino acids. Here the CDR3 DNA reads TGTGCCTGGGTTGCCCCGGGACAGGGTCTCAATGAGCAGTTCTTC. Encoded protein: CAWVAPGQGLNEQFF. Combining the CDR3 with reference TRBV30 and TRBJ2-1 gives the whole variable domain SQTIHQWPATLVQPVGSPLSLECTVEGTSNPNLYWYRQAAGRGLQLLFYSVGIGQISSEVPQNLSASRPQDRQFILSSKKLLLSDSGFYLCAWVAPGQGLNEQFFGPGTRLTVL.

V usage is TRBV9 and J usage is TRBJ1-1; TRBD1 matches 9 bases. CDR3 size: 13 residues. Trimming at V came to 0 bases and at J to 11 bases, leaving 5 bases not matched to a gene. Germline-derived CDR1 and CDR2 are SGDLS and YYNGEE. The CDR3 is CASSVVRQGVAFF. As DNA, the CDR3 is TGTGCCAGCAGCGTAGTACGACAGGGGGTGGCTTTCTTT.

As regards this clone: Lacking the conserved final phenylalanine or tryptophan, this CDR3 likely reflects a read error. The chain employs TRBV2 and TRBJ1-2, with D possibly being TRBD1 (6 bases). This CDR3 has 13 amino acids. V was trimmed by 7 bases and J by 0 bases, leaving 9 bases between them. Per the germline V gene, CDR1 is SNHLY and CDR2 is FYNNEI. The CDR3 here is CASTGQPNYGYTL. In DNA, the CDR3 is TGTGCCAGCACCGGACAGCCTAACTATGGCTACACCCTC.

J is TRBJ2-1 and V is TRBV7-2; 13 nucleotides match TRBD2. CDR1 is SGHTA and CDR2 is FQGNSA in the germline V gene. Trimming took 4 bases from V and 10 from J; bases not matched to a gene: 10. There are 16 residues in the CDR3. CDR3 amino acids: CASSSGTSGVAGEQFF. CDR3 bases: TGTGCCAGCAGCTCGGGGACTAGCGGGGTGGCTGGGGAGCAGTTCTTC.

The rearrangement links TRBV11-2 to TRBJ2-7; perhaps TRBD1 as D (6 bases). The CDR3 is made up of 13 amino acids. The V end was cut by 5 bases, the J end by 7 bases, with 15 bases between. The germline gives CDR1 SGHAT, CDR2 FQNNGV. The CDR3 spells CASSPGHHWEQYF. The CDR3 DNA sequence: TGTGCCAGCAGCCCGGGACACCATTGGGAGCAGTACTTC.

The chain combines TRBV6-1 with TRBJ2-5; D gene unclear. CDR1 MNHNS and CDR2 SASEGT come from the germline V gene. There are 14 residues in the CDR3. V was cut by 2 bases and J by 2 bases, with 9 bases left in between. The CDR3 here is CASSEQDGQETQYF. CDR3 nucleotides: TGTGCCAGCAGTGAACAAGACGGGCAAGAGACCCAGTACTTC.

This sequence joins TRBV5-8 and TRBJ2-1; TRBD1 matches 8 bases. V shed 5 bases, J shed 4 bases, and the junction held 5 bases outside the gene matches. The germline gives CDR1 SGHTS, CDR2 YDEGEE. The CDR3 sequence is 14 residues long. The CDR3, as DNA: TGTGCCAGCAGACGTGGACAGGGTTACAATGAGCAGTTCTTC. Its translation is CASRRGQGYNEQFF.

The chain recombines TRBV21-1 with TRBJ2-6; the table names TRBD1, a call not compared with the DNA. TRBV21-1 corresponds to a pseudogene. The CDR3 spans 19 residues. The CDR3 region is CASLSNGGHGRWGANVLTF. CDR3 DNA: TGTGCCAGCCTCTCAAACGGCGGACACGGACGTTGGGGGGCCAACGTCCTGACTTTC.

The chain recombines TRBV30 with TRBJ2-2; 8 nucleotides align to TRBD1. CDR1 is GTSNPN, CDR2 SVGIG, per germline (reference sequence). The CDR3 extends over 15 amino acids. The junction had 8 bases not matched to a gene; V was cut back by 1 base and J by 7 bases. Here the CDR3 reads CAWSGDRGGGGELFF. CDR3 DNA sequence: TGTGCCTGGAGTGGAGACAGGGGCGGTGGCGGGGAGCTGTTTTTT.

The chain employs TRBV19 and TRBJ1-5, with 7 nucleotides matching TRBD1. The CDR3 has 16 residues. J was trimmed by 0 bases and V by 7 bases; bases with no gene match: 9. Germline V CDR1 and CDR2: LNHDA, SQIVND (reference sequence). This CDR3 reads CASIDRVGYSNQPQHF. For the CDR3, the DNA is TGTGCCAGTATCGACAGGGTGGGGTATAGCAATCAGCCCCAGCATTTT.

This clone was detected a few times. V gene TRBV7-9 combines with J gene TRBJ2-5; 11 bases fit TRBD2. The CDR3 sequence is 15 residues long. Germline V gene data show CDR1 as SEHNR and CDR2 as FQNEAQ (reference sequence). Trimming removed 1 base from V and 5 bases from J; junction bases left unmatched: 3. Here the CDR3 reads CASSLVGLAEETQYF. CDR3 DNA sequence: TGTGCCAGCAGCTTAGTGGGACTAGCGGAGGAGACCCAGTACTTC.

The chain couples TRBV18 to TRBJ1-2; possible D gene TRBD1, 6 bases. Germline V gene sequence: CDR1 KGHSH, CDR2 LQKENI. V gave up 2 bases and J gave up 4 bases, with 14 bases separating them. The CDR3 covers 15 residues. The CDR3 nucleotides are TGTGCCAGCTCACCAGAACAGGGAAGCGGCTATGGCTACACCTTC. Protein product: CASSPEQGSGYGYTF. The whole variable domain, filled in from reference TRBV18 and TRBJ1-2, reads NAGVMQNPRHLVRRRGQEARLRCSPMKGHSHVYWYRQLPEEGLKFMVYLQKENIIDESGMPKERFSAEFPKEGPSILRIQQVVRGDSAAYFCASSPEQGSGYGYTFGSGTRLTVV.

The genes are TRBV18 and TRBJ2-7; 12 bases agree with TRBD1. V shed 2 bases and J 3 bases; nucleotides not matched to a gene: 5. This CDR3 spans 16 amino acids. The germline CDR1 and CDR2 sequences are KGHSH and LQKENI. The CDR3 loop reads CASSPTGTGGYYEQYV. Written as DNA, the CDR3 is TGTGCCAGCTCACCAACCGGGACAGGGGGCTACTACGAGCAGTACGTC.

J is TRBJ1-1 and V is TRBV6-4, with D unclear. This CDR3 contains 14 residues. Germline CDR1 reads MRHNA; CDR2 reads SNTAGT. V lost 6 bases and J 2 bases, leaving 13 bases between the germline ends. DNA of the CDR3: TGTGCCAGCAGCTCATCCCCAGGTAACACTGAAGCTTTCTTT. Encoded protein: CASSSSPGNTEAFF.

The rearrangement uses TRBV11-2 and TRBJ1-1; TRBD1 is a possible D gene (5 bases). The CDR3 contains 13 residues. Looked up from germline, CDR1 is SGHAT and CDR2 is FQNNGV. V shed 6 bases and J shed 0 bases, with 8 bases lying between them. Here the CDR3 reads CASRGGLNTEAFF. The CDR3 nucleotides are TGTGCCAGCAGGGGGGGATTGAACACTGAAGCTTTCTTT.

V is TRBV6-5 and J is TRBJ2-3; D unresolved. The CDR3 totals 16 residues. The germline V and J ends were trimmed by 2 bases and 3 bases, with 15 bases remaining between them. The germline V gene encodes CDR1 MNHEY and CDR2 SVGAGI. CDR3 sequence reads: CASSYGQPLRTDTQYF. In DNA, the CDR3 is TGTGCCAGCAGTTACGGGCAGCCCCTACGTACAGATACGCAGTATTTT.

The V gene is TRBV6-5, the J gene TRBJ2-7; possible D gene TRBD1, 5 bases. Germline lookup yields CDR1 MNHEY and CDR2 SVGAGI. The CDR3 has 15 amino acids. V lost 6 bases, J lost 0 bases, and 15 bases lay in between. The DNA for the CDR3 is TGTGCCAGCAGCAAGGACATTTGGAGCTCCTACGAGCAGTACGTC. Its protein is CASSKDIWSSYEQYV.